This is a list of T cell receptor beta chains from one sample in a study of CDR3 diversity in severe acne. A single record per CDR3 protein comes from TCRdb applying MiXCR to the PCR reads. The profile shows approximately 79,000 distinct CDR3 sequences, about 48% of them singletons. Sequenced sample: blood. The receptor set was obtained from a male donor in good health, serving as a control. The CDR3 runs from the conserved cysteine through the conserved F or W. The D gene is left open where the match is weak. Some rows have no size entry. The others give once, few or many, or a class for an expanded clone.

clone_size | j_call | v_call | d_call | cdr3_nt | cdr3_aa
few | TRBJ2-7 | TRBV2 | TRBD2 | TGTGCCAGCAGGGAAAGGACTAGCGGGAGTAGAGAGCAGTACTTC | CASRERTSGSREQYF
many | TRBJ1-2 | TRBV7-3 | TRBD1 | TGTGCCAGCAGTCCGGGACAGGGGGCTGGCTACACCTTC | CASSPGQGAGYTF
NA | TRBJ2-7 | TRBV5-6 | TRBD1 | TGTGCCAGCAGCTTGGGGACAGGTCCCCTCTACGAGCAGTACTTC | CASSLGTGPLYEQYF
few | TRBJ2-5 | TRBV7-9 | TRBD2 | TGTGCCAGCAGCACCCGACTAGCGAAACCCGAAGAGACCCAGTACTTC | CASSTRLAKPEETQYF
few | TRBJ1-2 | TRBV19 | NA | TGTGCCAGTAGTTACGGACCGGCCTATGGCTACACCTTC | CASSYGPAYGYTF
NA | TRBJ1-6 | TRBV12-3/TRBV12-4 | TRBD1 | TGTGCCAGCAGGTTGACAGGGAGGGATTCACCCCTCCACTTT | CASRLTGRDSPLHF
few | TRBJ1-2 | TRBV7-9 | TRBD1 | TGTGCCAGCAGCACCGGGGACAGGGGAGACTATGGCTACACCTTC | CASSTGDRGDYGYTF
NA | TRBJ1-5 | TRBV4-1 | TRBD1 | TGCGCCAGCAGCCAAGCGGACAGGGGGGACCAGCCCCAGCATTTT | CASSQADRGDQPQHF
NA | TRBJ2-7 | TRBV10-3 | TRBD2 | TGTGCCATCAGTGAAGGGTTAGCGGGAACCTACGAGCAGTACTTC | CAISEGLAGTYEQYF
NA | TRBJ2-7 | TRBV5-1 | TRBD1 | TGCGCCAGCAGCCCCCGCCAGGGGACAGGTCCCCTCTACGAGCAGTACTTC | CASSPRQGTGPLYEQYF
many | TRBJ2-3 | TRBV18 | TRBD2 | TGTGCCAGCTCGCTAGCGGGGCGCACAGATACGCAGTATTTT | CASSLAGRTDTQYF